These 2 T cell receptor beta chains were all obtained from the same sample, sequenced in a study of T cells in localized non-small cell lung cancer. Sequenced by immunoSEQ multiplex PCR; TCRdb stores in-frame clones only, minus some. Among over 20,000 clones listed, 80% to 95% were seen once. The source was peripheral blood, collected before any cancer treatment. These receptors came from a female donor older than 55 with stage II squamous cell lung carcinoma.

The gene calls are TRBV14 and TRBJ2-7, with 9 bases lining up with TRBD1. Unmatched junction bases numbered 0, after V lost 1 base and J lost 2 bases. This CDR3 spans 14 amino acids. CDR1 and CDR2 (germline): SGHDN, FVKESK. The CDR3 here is CASSQGQGAYEQYF. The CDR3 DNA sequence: TGTGCCAGCAGCCAAGGACAGGGGGCCTACGAGCAGTACTTC.

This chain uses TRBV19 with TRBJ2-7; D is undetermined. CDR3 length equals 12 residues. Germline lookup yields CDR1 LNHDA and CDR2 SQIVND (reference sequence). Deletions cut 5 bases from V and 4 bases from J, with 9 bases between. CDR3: CASSGSRYEQYF. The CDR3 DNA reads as TGTGCCAGTAGTGGCTCGCGGTACGAGCAGTACTTC. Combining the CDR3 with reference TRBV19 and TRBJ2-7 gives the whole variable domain DGGITQSPKYLFRKEGQNVTLSCEQNLNHDAMYWYRQDPGQGLRLIYYSQIVNDFQKGDIAEGYSVSREKKESFPLTVTSAQKNPTAFYLCASSGSRYEQYFGPGTRLTVT.